This TCR beta chain derives from a study of post-analysis software for immune sequencing data. Study in general: Disease trajectories encompassed relapsing-remitting, secondary progressive and progressive-relapsing multiple sclerosis. General study points: TRBV segments more frequent in patients than in controls numbered several and included TRBV5-6, TRBV5-1 and TRBV20-1.

TCR beta cDNA libraries included unique molecular identifiers. Each CDR3 protein gets one entry after TCRdb re-called the PCR reads with MiXCR. The repertoire holds about 260,000 distinct CDR3 sequences, less than 40% seen once, with under 5.5% in the top ten. In regard to this clonotype: The antigen is undetermined.

Germline lookup yields CDR1 LGHNA and CDR2 YSLEER. V was pared by 1 base and J by 5 bases, with 15 bases between. This CDR3 is built from 16 residues. V and J are TRBV4-3 and TRBJ2-1, with D perhaps matching TRBD1 (6 bases). This sequence was found in a girl aged 10 to 17 with multiple sclerosis. The source material was blood. CDR3 region: CASSQGWQGWDNEQFF. The CDR3 DNA reads TGCGCCAGCAGCCAAGGTTGGCAGGGGTGGGACAATGAGCAGTTCTTC.